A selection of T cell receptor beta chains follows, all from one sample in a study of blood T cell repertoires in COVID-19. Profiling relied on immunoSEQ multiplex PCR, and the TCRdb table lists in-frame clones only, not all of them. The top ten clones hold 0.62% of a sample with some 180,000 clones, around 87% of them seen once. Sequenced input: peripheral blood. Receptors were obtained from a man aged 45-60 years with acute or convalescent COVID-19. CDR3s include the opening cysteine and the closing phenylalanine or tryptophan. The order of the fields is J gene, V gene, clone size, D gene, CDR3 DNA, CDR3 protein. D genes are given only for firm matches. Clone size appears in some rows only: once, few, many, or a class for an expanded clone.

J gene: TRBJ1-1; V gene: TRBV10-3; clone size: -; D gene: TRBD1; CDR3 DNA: TGTGCCATCAGTGGGGGGGGACAGGCGAACACTGAAGCTTTCTTT; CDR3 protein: CAISGGGQANTEAFF
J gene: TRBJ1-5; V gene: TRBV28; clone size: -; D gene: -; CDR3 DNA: TGTGCCAGCAGGTTGGGGTCGCGGACTTTTAGTCTGATGCCCCAGCATTTT; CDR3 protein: CASRLGSRTFSLMPQHF
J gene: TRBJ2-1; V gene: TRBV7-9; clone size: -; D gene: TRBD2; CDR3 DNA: TGTGCCAGCAGCTCTCTAGCGGGAGGGCTATTTGAGCAGTTCTTC; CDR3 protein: CASSSLAGGLFEQFF
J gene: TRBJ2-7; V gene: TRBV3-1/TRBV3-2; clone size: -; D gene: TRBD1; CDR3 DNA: TGTGCCAGCAGCCACTGGGACAGACCCTACGAGCAGTACTTC; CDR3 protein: CASSHWDRPYEQYF
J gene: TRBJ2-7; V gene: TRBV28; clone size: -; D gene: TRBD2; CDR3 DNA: TGTGCCAGCAGTTCGACTAGCCCACGGGGGCAGTACTTC; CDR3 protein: CASSSTSPRGQYF
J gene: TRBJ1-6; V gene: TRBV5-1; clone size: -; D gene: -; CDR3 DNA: TGCGCCAGCAGCAGTTTGGCGGGCGCCCTCCACTTT; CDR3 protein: CASSSLAGALHF
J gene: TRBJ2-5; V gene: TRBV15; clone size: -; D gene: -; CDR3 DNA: TGTGCCACCAGCAGATCCCCTCAAGAGACCCAGTACTTC; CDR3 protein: CATSRSPQETQYF
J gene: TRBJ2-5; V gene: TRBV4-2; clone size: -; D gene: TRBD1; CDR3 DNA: TGTGCCAGCAGCCGCGGACAGGGGGCAAGTTTGGAAGAGACCCAGTACTTC; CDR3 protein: CASSRGQGASLEETQYF
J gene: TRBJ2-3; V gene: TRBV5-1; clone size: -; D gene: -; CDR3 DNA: TGCGCCAGCAGCTTGGTCGGGATCAGCACAGATACGCAGTATTTT; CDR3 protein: CASSLVGISTDTQYF
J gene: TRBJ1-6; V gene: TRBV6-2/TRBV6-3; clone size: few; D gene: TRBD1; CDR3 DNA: TGTGCCAGCAGTTACGGGACAGGATATAATTCACCCCTCCACTTT; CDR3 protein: CASSYGTGYNSPLHF
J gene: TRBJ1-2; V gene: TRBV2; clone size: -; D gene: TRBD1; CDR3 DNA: TGTGCCAGCAGTCCGACAGGGGGCTATGGCTACACCTTC; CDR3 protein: CASSPTGGYGYTF
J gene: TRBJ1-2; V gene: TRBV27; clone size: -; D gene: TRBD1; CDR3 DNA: TGTGCCAGCGCCCAGGGGGACTCTATCAGGGGCTATGGCTACACCTTC; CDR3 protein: CASAQGDSIRGYGYTF
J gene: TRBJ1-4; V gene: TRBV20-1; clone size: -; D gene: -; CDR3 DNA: TGCAGTGCTAGTCGGGGCAGCAGGGGAGAAAAACTGTTTTTT; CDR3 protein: CSASRGSRGEKLFF
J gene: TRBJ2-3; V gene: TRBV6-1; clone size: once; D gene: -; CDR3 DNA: TGTGCCAGCAGTGAAGGTCTAGCGAGGGTAGATACGCAGTATTTT; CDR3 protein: CASSEGLARVDTQYF
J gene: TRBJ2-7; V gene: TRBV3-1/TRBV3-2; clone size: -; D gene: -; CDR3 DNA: TGTGCCAGCAGCGGTCTTCGGGGGTCCCTCGAGCAGTACTTC; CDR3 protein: CASSGLRGSLEQYF
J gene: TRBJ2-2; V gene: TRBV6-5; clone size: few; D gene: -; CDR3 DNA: TGTGCCAGCACCAAAATCCAGGGGAACACCGGGGAGCTGTTTTTT; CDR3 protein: CASTKIQGNTGELFF
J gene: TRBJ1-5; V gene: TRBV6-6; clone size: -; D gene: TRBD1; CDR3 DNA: TGTGCCAGCAGCCGAGGACAGGGAGGGAGCAATCAGCCCCAGCATTTT; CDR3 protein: CASSRGQGGSNQPQHF
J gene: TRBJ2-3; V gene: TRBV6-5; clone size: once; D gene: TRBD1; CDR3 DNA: TGTGCCAGCAGCAGGACAGGTTATGCAGATACGCAGTATTTT; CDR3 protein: CASSRTGYADTQYF
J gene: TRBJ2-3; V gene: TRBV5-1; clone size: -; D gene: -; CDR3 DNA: TGCGCCAGCAGCTTGGCGGTTAGCGGTCCCACAGATACGCAGTATTTT; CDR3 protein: CASSLAVSGPTDTQYF
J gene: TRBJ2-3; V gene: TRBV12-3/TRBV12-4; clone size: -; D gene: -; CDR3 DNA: TGTGCCAGCACCCTCGGTTTTACAGATACGCAGTATTTT; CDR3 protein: CASTLGFTDTQYF
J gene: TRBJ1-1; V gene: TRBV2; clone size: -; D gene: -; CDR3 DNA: TGTGACTCACCTCGGTCGGCAGGGAACACTGAAGCTTTCTTT; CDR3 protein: CDSPRSAGNTEAFF
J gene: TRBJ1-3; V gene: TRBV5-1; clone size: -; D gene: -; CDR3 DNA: TGCGCCAGCAGCATCAACACTGGGAGAGGAAACACCATATATTTT; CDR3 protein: CASSINTGRGNTIYF
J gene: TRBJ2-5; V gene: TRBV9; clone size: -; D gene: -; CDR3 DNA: TGTGCCAGCAGCGTGGGGGACTTCCAAGAGACCCAGTACTTC; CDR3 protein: CASSVGDFQETQYF
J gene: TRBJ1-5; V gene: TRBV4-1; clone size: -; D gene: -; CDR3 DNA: TGCGCCAGCAGCCAAAAACAGGACCCCAATCAGCCCCAGCATTTT; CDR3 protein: CASSQKQDPNQPQHF
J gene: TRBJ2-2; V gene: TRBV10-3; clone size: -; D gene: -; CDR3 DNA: TGTGCCATCGGGACAAACACCGGGGAGCTGTTTTTT; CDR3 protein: CAIGTNTGELFF
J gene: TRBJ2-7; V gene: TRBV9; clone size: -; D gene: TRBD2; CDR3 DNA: TGTGCCAGCAGCGTAGGGGGACTAGGAAACTACGAGCAGTACTTC; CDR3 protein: CASSVGGLGNYEQYF
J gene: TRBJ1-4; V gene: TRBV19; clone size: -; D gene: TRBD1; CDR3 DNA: TGTGCCAGCCGGGACAGGGGAGGCGGTAATGAAAAACTGTTTTTT; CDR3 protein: CASRDRGGGNEKLFF
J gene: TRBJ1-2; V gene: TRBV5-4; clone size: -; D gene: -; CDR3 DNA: TGTGCCAGCAGCTTGGGCCGTCCGCGGGAGGGTGGCTACACCTTC; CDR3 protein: CASSLGRPREGGYTF
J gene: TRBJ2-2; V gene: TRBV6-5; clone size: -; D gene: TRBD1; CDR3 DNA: TGTGCCAGCGAGGACAGGGGCCTCCACACCGGGGAGCTGTTTTTT; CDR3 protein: CASEDRGLHTGELFF
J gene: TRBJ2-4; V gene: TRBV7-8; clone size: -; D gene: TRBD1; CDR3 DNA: TGTGCCAGCAGCGCCCGGACAGGAAAAAACATTCAGTACTTC; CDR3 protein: CASSARTGKNIQYF
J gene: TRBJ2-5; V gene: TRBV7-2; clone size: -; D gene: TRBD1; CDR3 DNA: TGTGCCACCGGAACAGGGGGAGGTGAGACCCAGTACTTC; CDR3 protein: CATGTGGGETQYF
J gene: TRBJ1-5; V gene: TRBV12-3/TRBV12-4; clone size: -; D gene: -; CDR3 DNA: TGTGCCAGCAGGCGTATCGGCAATCAGCCCCAGCATTTT; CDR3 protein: CASRRIGNQPQHF
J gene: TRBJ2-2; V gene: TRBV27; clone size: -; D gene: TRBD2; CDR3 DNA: TGTGCCAGCAGTTTAATGAGTCGGGGGGCCGGGGAGCTGTTTTTT; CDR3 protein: CASSLMSRGAGELFF
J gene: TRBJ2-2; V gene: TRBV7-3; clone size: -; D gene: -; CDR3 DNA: TGTGCCAGCAGCTCTAGACCAGCACCCGGGGAGCTGTTTTTT; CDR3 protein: CASSSRPAPGELFF
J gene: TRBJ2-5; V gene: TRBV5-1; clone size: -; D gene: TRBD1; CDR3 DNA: TGCGCCAGCAGCTTTACGACAGGGGGCCTGGAGACCCAGTACTTC; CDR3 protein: CASSFTTGGLETQYF
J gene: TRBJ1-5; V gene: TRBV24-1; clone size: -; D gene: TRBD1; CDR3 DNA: TGTGCCACAAGCCGGGACAGTAATCAGCCCCAGCATTTT; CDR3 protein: CATSRDSNQPQHF
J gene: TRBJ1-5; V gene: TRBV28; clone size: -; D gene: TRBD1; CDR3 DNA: TGTGCCAGCAGTTTAGGACAGGGTTTTCGCAATCAGCCCCAGCATTTT; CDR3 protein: CASSLGQGFRNQPQHF
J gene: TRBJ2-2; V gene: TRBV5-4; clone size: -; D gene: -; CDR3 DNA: TGTGCCAGCACATACTTGGGACTTGCGAACACCGGGGAGCTGTTTTTT; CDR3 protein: CASTYLGLANTGELFF
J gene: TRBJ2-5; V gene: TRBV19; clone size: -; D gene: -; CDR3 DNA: TGTGCCAGTACCACACCTCCGGAGACCCAGTACTTC; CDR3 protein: CASTTPPETQYF
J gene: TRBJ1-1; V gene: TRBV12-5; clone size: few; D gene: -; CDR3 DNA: TGTGCTAGTGGTCGGGACTTTTCCTTTCCGGCTGAAGCTTTCTTT; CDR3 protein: CASGRDFSFPAEAFF
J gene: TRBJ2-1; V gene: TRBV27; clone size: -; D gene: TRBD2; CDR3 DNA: TGTGCCAGCAGTTTTGGGACTAGCGGGAATGAGCAGTTCTTC; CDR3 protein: CASSFGTSGNEQFF
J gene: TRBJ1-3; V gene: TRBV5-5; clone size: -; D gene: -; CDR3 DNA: TGTGCCAGCAGCGCCGGAGGTTTCTCTGGAAACACCATATATTTT; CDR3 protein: CASSAGGFSGNTIYF
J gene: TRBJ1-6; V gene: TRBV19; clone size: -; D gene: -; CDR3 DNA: TGTGCCAGTAGCCAACTGGGGGGTGATTCACCCCTCCACTTT; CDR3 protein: CASSQLGGDSPLHF
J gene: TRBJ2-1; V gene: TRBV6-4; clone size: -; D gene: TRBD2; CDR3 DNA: TGTGCCAGCAGTAAAGTGACTAGCGGGGCTAGGTATGAGCAGTTCTTC; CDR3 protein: CASSKVTSGARYEQFF
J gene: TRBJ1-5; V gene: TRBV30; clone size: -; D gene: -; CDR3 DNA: TGTGCCTGGAGTGTAAACACAGATCAGCCCCAGCATTTT; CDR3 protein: CAWSVNTDQPQHF
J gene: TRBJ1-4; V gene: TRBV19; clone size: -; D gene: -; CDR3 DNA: TGTGCCAGTAGTTTGGACAGTAACGAAAATGAAAAACTGTTTTTT; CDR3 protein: CASSLDSNENEKLFF
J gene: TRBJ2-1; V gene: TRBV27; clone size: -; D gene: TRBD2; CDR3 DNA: TGTGCCAGCAGTCTAACCCTAGCGGGGGGGCGGAATGAGCAGTTCTTC; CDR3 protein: CASSLTLAGGRNEQFF
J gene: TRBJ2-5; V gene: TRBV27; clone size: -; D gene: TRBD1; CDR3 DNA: TGTGCCAGCAGTCTGACAGGGGGTCAAGAGACCCAGTACTTC; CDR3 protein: CASSLTGGQETQYF
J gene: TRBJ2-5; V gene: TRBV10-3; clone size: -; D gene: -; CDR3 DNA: TGTGCCATCAGTCGGGGTGGAGGGATCGCGGGAGAGACCCAGTACTTC; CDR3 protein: CAISRGGGIAGETQYF
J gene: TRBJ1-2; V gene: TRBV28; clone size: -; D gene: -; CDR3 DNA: TGTGCCAGCAGTTGGGGGGACTATGGCTACACCTTC; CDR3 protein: CASSWGDYGYTF
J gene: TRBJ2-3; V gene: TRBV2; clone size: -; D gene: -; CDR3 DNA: TGTGCCAGCAGTGAACCCCTAGATCTCACAGATACGCAGTATTTT; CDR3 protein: CASSEPLDLTDTQYF
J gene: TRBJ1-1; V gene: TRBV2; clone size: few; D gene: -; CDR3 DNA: TGTGCCAGCAGTCCCCCGGCCGACTTGAAAGCTTTCTTT; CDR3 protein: CASSPPADLKAFF
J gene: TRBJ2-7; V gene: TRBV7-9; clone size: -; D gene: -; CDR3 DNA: TGTGCCAGCAGCTTATTGGTTGGCGGGGGCCCCTACGAGCAGTACTTC; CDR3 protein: CASSLLVGGGPYEQYF
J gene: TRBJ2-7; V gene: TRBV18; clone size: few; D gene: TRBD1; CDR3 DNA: TGTGCCAGCTCACGGACAGGGGTTCCCTACGAGCAGTACTTC; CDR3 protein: CASSRTGVPYEQYF
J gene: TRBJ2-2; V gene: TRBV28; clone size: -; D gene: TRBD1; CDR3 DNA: TGTGCCAGCTTCCAGGGGGCAGGGGACACCGGGGAGCTGTTTTTT; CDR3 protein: CASFQGAGDTGELFF
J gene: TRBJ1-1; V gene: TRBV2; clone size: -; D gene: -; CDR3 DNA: TGTGCCAGCAGTGAATCTCCGGGGTCAAACACTGAAGCTTTCTTT; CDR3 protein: CASSESPGSNTEAFF
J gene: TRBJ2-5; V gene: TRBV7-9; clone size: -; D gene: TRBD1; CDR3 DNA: TGTGCCAGCAGCCAGGGGACAGGGATCGAGACCCAGTACTTC; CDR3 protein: CASSQGTGIETQYF
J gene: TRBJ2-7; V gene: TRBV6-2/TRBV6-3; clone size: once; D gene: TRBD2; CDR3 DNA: TGTGCCAGCAGTCGGACTAGCGGTTTTTCCTACGAGCAGTACTTC; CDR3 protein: CASSRTSGFSYEQYF
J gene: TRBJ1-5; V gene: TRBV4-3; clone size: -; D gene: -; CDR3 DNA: TGCGCCAGCAGCCAAGGGTGGGGGAGGTTTAGCAATCAGCCCCAGCATTTT; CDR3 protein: CASSQGWGRFSNQPQHF
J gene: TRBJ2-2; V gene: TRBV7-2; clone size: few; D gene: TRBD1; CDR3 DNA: TGTGCCAGCAGCTTAAGCCGGGACAGCGTCCTCACCGGGGAGCTGTTTTTT; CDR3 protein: CASSLSRDSVLTGELFF